This T cell receptor (beta chain) is drawn from a study of blood T cell repertoires in COVID-19. The table came from immunoSEQ multiplex PCR; TCRdb's copy has only in-frame clones and leaves some out. This table has 200,000 to 250,000 clones, less than 85% appearing once. This CDR3 spans 14 amino acids. The V end was cut by 4 bases, the J end by 0 bases, with 9 bases between. Per the germline V gene, CDR1 is LGHDT and CDR2 is YNNKEL (reference sequence). The TCR sequence derives from a woman of 80 years or more with COVID-19, enrolled during active disease. The sample was peripheral blood. V gene TRBV3-1 (or the pseudogene TRBV3-2) combines with J gene TRBJ1-1; tentative D call: TRBD1 (5 bases). The CDR3 here is CASSPGGVNTEAFF. The CDR3, as DNA: TGTGCCAGCAGCCCAGGAGGGGTGAACACTGAAGCTTTCTTT.